The clone carrying this T cell receptor beta chain has just a few counts. What it recognizes is unknown. Unique molecular identifiers tagged the TCR beta cDNA libraries. One entry per CDR3 protein, called by TCRdb with MiXCR from the PCR reads. The sample consists of more than 450,000 distinct CDR3 sequences, around 47% of them appearing once. In germline, CDR1 is SQVTM, CDR2 ANQGSEA. The V end was cut by 3 bases, the J end by 5 bases, with 7 bases between. CDR3 length: 11 amino acids. This sample was taken from a study of post-analysis software for immune sequencing data. Findings of the study overall: Five or six TRBV segments, TRBV5-6, TRBV5-1 and TRBV20-1 among them, were found more frequent in patients than controls.

This sequence joins TRBV29-1 and TRBJ1-2; the D is unclear. The material sequenced was blood. The sequence derives from a girl aged 5-17 years with multiple sclerosis. The CDR3 here is CSVERLYGYTF. The CDR3 bases are TGCAGCGTTGAGCGGCTTTATGGCTACACCTTC.